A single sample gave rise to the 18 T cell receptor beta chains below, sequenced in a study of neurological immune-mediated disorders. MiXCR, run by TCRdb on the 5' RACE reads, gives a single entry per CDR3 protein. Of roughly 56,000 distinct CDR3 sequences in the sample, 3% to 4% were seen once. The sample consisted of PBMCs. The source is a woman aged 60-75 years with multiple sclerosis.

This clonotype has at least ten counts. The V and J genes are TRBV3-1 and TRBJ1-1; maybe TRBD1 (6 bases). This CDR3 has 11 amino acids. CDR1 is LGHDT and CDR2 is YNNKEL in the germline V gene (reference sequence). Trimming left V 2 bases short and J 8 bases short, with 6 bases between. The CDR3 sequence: CASSQTGEAFF. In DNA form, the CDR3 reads TGTGCCAGCAGCCAAACAGGGGAAGCTTTCTTT.

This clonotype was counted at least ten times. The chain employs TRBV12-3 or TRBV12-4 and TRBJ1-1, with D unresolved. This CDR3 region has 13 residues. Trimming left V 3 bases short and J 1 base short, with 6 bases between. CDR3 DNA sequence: TGTGCCAGCAGTTTGGATGAGAACACTGAAGCTTTCTTT. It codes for CASSLDENTEAFF.

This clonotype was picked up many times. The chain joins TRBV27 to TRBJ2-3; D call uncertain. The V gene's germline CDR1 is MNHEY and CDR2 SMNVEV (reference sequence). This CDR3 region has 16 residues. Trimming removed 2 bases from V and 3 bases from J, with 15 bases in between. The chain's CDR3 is CASSLLGNVGTDTQYF. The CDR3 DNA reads TGTGCCAGCAGTTTACTAGGGAACGTAGGGACAGATACGCAGTATTTT.

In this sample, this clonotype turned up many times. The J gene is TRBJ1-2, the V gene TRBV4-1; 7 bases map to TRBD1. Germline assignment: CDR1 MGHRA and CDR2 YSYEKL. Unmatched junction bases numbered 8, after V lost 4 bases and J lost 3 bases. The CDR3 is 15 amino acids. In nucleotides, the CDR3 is TGCGCCAGCAGCCGCTTAGACAGGGCCGACTATGGCTACACCTTC. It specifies CASSRLDRADYGYTF.

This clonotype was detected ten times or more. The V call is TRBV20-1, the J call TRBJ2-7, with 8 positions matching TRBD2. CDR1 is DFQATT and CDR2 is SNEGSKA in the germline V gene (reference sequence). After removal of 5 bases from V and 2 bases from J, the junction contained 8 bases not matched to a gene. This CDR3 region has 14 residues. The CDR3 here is CSARTGLVPYEQYF. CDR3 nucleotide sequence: TGCAGTGCTCGTACGGGACTAGTTCCCTACGAGCAGTACTTC.

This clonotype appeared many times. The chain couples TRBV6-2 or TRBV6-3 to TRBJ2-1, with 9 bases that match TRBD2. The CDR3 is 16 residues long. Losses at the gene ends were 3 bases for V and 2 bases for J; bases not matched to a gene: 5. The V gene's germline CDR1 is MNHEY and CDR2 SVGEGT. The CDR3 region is CASSYTAGGAYNEQFF. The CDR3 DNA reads TGTGCCAGCAGTTATACGGCGGGAGGGGCCTACAATGAGCAGTTCTTC.

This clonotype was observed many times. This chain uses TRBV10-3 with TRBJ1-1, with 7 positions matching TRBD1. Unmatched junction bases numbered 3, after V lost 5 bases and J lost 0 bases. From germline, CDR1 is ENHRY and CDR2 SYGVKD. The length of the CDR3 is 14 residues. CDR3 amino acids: CAISRTGLNTEAFF. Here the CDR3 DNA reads TGTGCCATCAGTCGGACAGGATTGAACACTGAAGCTTTCTTT.

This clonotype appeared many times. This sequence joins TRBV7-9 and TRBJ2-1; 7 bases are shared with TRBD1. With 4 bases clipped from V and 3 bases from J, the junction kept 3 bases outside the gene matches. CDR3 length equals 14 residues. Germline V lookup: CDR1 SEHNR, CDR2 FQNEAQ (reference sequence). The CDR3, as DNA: TGTGCCAGCAGCTCGACAGGGTACTACAATGAGCAGTTCTTC. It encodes CASSSTGYYNEQFF.

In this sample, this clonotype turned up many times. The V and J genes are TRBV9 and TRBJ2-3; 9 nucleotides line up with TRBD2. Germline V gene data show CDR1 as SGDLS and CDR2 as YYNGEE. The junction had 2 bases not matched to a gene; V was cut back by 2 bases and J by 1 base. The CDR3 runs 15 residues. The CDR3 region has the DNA TGTGCCAGCAGCGTGCGGGGGGGAGGCACAGATACGCAGTATTTT. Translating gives CASSVRGGGTDTQYF.

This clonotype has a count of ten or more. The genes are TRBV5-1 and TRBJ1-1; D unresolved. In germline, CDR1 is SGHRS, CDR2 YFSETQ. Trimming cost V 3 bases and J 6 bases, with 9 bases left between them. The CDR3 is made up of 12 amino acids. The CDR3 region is CASSSDLSEAFF. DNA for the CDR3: TGCGCCAGCAGCTCAGACCTCTCTGAAGCTTTCTTT.

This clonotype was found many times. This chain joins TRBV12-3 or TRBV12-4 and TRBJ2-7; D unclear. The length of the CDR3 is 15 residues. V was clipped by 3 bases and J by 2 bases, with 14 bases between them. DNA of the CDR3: TGTGCCAGCAGTTTCCGGGCTGGCGGTACCTACGAGCAGTACTTC. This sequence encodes CASSFRAGGTYEQYF.

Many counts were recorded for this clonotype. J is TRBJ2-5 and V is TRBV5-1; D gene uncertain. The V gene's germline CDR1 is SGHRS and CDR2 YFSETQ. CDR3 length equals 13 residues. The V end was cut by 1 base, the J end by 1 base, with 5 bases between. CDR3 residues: CASSLSLQETQYF. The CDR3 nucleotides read TGCGCCAGCAGCTTGTCTCTCCAAGAGACCCAGTACTTC.

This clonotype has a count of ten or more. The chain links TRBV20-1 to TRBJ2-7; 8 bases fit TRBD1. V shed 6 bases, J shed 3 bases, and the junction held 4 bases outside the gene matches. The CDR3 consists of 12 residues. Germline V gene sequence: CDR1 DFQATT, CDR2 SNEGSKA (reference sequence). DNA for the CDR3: TGCAGTGCCAAGACAGGGGTCTACGAGCAGTACTTC. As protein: CSAKTGVYEQYF.

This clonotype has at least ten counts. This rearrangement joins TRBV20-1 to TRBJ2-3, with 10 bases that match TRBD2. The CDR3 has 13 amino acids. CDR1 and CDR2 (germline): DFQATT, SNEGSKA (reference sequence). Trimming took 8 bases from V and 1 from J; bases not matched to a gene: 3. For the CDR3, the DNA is TGCAGTCGTCTAGCGGGGGGCACAGATACGCAGTATTTT. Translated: CSRLAGGTDTQYF.

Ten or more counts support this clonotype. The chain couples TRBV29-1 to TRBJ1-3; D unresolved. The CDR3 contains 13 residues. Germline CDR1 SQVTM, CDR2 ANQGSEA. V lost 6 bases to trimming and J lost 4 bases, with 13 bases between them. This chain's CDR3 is CSVGFMAGNTIYF. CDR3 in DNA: TGCAGCGTCGGATTCATGGCAGGAAACACCATATATTTT.

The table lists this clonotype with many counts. CDR3 protein: CASSLFEVGRVHSPLHF. In DNA form, the CDR3 reads TGCGCCAGCAGCTTATTCGAGGTGGGCAGGGTTCATTCACCCCTCCACTTT. The J gene is TRBJ1-6, the V gene TRBV5-1, with D perhaps matching TRBD1 (5 bases). CDR3 length: 17 residues. Trimming removed 2 bases at V and 8 bases at J, with 20 bases between. Germline CDR1 is SGHRS and CDR2 is YFSETQ. Using reference TRBV5-1 and TRBJ1-6 for the parts outside the CDR3, the full variable domain is KAGVTQTPRYLIKTRGQQVTLSCSPISGHRSVSWYQQTPGQGLQFLFEYFSETQRNKGNFPGRFSGRQFSNSRSEMNVSTLELGDSALYLCASSLFEVGRVHSPLHFGNGTRLTVT.

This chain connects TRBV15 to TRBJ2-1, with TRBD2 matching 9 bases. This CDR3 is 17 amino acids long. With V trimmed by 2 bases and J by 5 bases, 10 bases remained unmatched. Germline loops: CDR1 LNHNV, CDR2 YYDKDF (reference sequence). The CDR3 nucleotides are TGTGCCACCAGCAGAACCGCAGTAGCGGGAGTTCACAATGAGCAGTTCTTC. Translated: CATSRTAVAGVHNEQFF.

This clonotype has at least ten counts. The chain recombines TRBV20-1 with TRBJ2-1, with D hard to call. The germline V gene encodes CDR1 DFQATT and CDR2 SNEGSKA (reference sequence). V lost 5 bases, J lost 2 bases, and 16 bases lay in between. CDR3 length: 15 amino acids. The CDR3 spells CSAPPRPGPYNEQFF. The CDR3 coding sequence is TGCAGTGCTCCCCCCCGTCCCGGCCCCTACAATGAGCAGTTCTTC.